This T cell receptor beta chain was sequenced in a study of blood T cell repertoires in COVID-19. This clone has only a few counts. Other nucleotide sequences from this sample produce the same CDR3. This CDR3 spans 15 amino acids. Germline loops: CDR1 KGHSH, CDR2 LQKENI. Trimming took 3 bases from V and 1 from J; bases not matched to a gene: 4. In the study's own analysis: Counts of nucleated cells, estimated from reference gene primer amplification, were obtained. Clones were sequenced by immunoSEQ multiplex PCR, and TCRdb holds only the in-frame ones, with some missing. V and J calls and clone size are those listed in that table; D and trimming were worked out from the DNA. The top ten hold 7.3% of the sample, which has about 160,000 clones, 80% to 90% seen once.

The receptor comes from a man aged 50 to 59 who had recovered from COVID-19. The chain recombines TRBV18 with TRBJ1-1; the match to TRBD1 covers 8 bases. Sequenced sample: PBMCs or T cells enriched from blood (not recorded which). CDR3 region: CASSPRTGRNTEAFF. The CDR3 nucleotides read TGTGCCAGCTCACCTCGGACAGGGAGGAACACTGAAGCTTTCTTT. Based on the CDR3 plus reference TRBV18 and TRBJ1-1, the full variable domain is NAGVMQNPRHLVRRRGQEARLRCSPMKGHSHVYWYRQLPEEGLKFMVYLQKENIIDESGMPKERFSAEFPKEGPSILRIQQVVRGDSAAYFCASSPRTGRNTEAFFGQGTRLTVV.